Listed below are T cell receptor beta chains from one sample, sequenced in a study of cytomegalovirus exposure and HLA in healthy donors. Data came from immunoSEQ multiplex PCR; TCRdb stores just in-frame clones and leaves some out. The sample contains more than 150,000 clones, around 75% of which appear only once. Sequenced input: PBMCs. The receptors shown here come from a woman aged 40 to 50 in good health and CMV-seropositive. CDR3s include the opening cysteine and the closing phenylalanine or tryptophan. Fields, in order: D gene, J gene, clone size, V gene, CDR3 DNA, CDR3 protein. A D gene is named only where the DNA matches it firmly. For some rows the clone size is stated as once, few or many, or as a class when expanded; others skip it.

-,TRBJ2-3,-,TRBV27,TGTGCCAGCGCGACTAGTTGGACAGATACGCAGTATTTT,CASATSWTDTQYF
-,TRBJ2-5,-,TRBV19,TGTGCCAGTAGTATAGGGTGGGCGGGGACAGCTCAAGAGACCCAGTACTTC,CASSIGWAGTAQETQYF
-,TRBJ1-1,-,TRBV5-1,TGCGCCAGCACCCTACAATTGGGAGATGGAACTGAAGCTTTCTTT,CASTLQLGDGTEAFF
-,TRBJ1-5,-,TRBV28,TGTGCCAGCAGTTTGAGGTTCCCCCAATATATTCGGCCCCAGCATTTT,CASSLRFPQYIRPQHF
TRBD1,TRBJ1-2,few,TRBV7-9,TGTGCCAGCAGCTCCGTTGGATCAGGGGGGCAGGGCTATGGCTACACCTTC,CASSSVGSGGQGYGYTF
-,TRBJ1-6,-,TRBV27,TGTGCCAGCAGTTCGACATATAATTCACCCCTCCACTTT,CASSSTYNSPLHF
-,TRBJ2-1,-,TRBV2,TGTGCCAGCAGCCTTTCGGACTTCAGGCAGTTCTTC,CASSLSDFRQFF
TRBD2,TRBJ2-5,-,TRBV10-2,TGCGCCAGCAGTGTTACTAGCGGGTATCAAGAGACCCAGTACTTC,CASSVTSGYQETQYF
TRBD1,TRBJ2-7,-,TRBV4-2,TGTGCCAGCAGCAACAGGGGGACAGGGGGCGCTTACGAGCAGTACTTC,CASSNRGTGGAYEQYF
TRBD1,TRBJ1-3,-,TRBV5-6,TGTGCCAGCAGCCCAGGGACAGGGCGGTCTGGAAACACCATATATTTT,CASSPGTGRSGNTIYF
TRBD2,TRBJ2-7,-,TRBV25-1,TGTGCCAGCAGTGTGACTAGCGGGAGAGGGTACGAGCAGTACTTC,CASSVTSGRGYEQYF
-,TRBJ2-3,-,TRBV5-1,TGCGCCAGCAGCCCGACAGAAAGCACAGATACGCAGTATTTT,CASSPTESTDTQYF
-,TRBJ1-2,-,TRBV6-5,TGTGCCAGCAGTTACTCGCCGACAAGGCCCTATTATGGCTACACCTTC,CASSYSPTRPYYGYTF
-,TRBJ2-5,-,TRBV7-2,TGTGCCAGCAGCTCACTAGGGCGGACCCAGTACTTC,CASSSLGRTQYF
TRBD2,TRBJ2-7,-,TRBV2,TGTGCCAGCCTAGCGGGAGTGGCGTTGGAGCAGTACTTC,CASLAGVALEQYF
-,TRBJ2-7,-,TRBV28,TGTGCCAGCAGTTTCGCGCAGGGCCTCTCCTACGAGCAGTACTTC,CASSFAQGLSYEQYF
-,TRBJ2-4,-,TRBV4-3,TGCGCCAGCAGCACCCCCCCGGGTAACATTCAGTACTTC,CASSTPPGNIQYF
-,TRBJ1-2,-,TRBV28,TGTGCCAGCAGCACAGGGTTTGGCTACACCTTC,CASSTGFGYTF
-,TRBJ1-2,-,TRBV6-5,TGTGCCAGCAGTTCCACAGTGAACTATGGCTACACCTTC,CASSSTVNYGYTF
-,TRBJ1-3,few,TRBV10-1,TGCGCCAGCAGTGATCGGGTACTCTCTGGAAACACCATATATTTT,CASSDRVLSGNTIYF
TRBD2,TRBJ2-1,-,TRBV5-1,TGCGCCAGCAGCTTGGTTTCTAGCGGGAGCGATGAGCAGTTCTTC,CASSLVSSGSDEQFF
-,TRBJ2-1,once,TRBV2,TGTGCCAGCAGTCAGGATACGACCAATGAGCAGTTCTTC,CASSQDTTNEQFF
-,TRBJ2-7,few,TRBV6-5,TGTGCCAGCAGCAACGGACAGCCAGGCTCCTACGAGCAGTACTTC,CASSNGQPGSYEQYF
-,TRBJ2-7,few,TRBV11-2,TGTGCCAGCACCTCTTATGGGGCCGAGCAGTACTTC,CASTSYGAEQYF
TRBD1,TRBJ2-2,-,TRBV6-6,TGTGCCAGCAGTTATCAACAGGGGGCGGCCGGGGAGCTGTTTTTT,CASSYQQGAAGELFF
-,TRBJ2-1,few,TRBV7-7,TGTGCTAGCAGCCCAGGCGAGGGTATCCATGAGCAGTTCTTC,CASSPGEGIHEQFF
-,TRBJ2-3,-,TRBV19,TGTGCCAGTAGTATTCGGGGGACCTACACAGATACGCAGTATTTT,CASSIRGTYTDTQYF
TRBD1,TRBJ1-5,-,TRBV4-3,TGCGCCAGCAGCCAAGGACAGGGGAATCAGCCCCAGCATTTT,CASSQGQGNQPQHF
TRBD2,TRBJ2-3,-,TRBV5-1,TGCGCCAGCAGCTCCGGGACTAGTTTGACGACGGATACGCAGTATTTT,CASSSGTSLTTDTQYF
-,TRBJ2-3,-,TRBV9,TGTGCCAGCAGCGTAGAGTGGGGCAGGGCCACAGATACGCAGTATTTT,CASSVEWGRATDTQYF
-,TRBJ2-3,medium-sized,TRBV11-1,TGTGCCAGCAGCTTAGGACGGGTCACAGATACGCAGTATTTT,CASSLGRVTDTQYF
TRBD1,TRBJ2-7,-,TRBV5-6,TGTGCCAGCAGTCTTGGGACAGGGGCCCCTTACGAGCAGTACTTC,CASSLGTGAPYEQYF
TRBD2,TRBJ2-3,-,TRBV9,TGTGCCAGCAGCGTAGGTATGACTAGCGGGAGCACAGATACGCAGTATTTT,CASSVGMTSGSTDTQYF
-,TRBJ2-2,few,TRBV6-1,TGTGCCAGCAGTGAAGCGATGGAGGGATCGAACACCGGGGAGCTGTTTTTT,CASSEAMEGSNTGELFF
-,TRBJ2-1,-,TRBV5-4,TGTGCCAGCAGCTTGGAGGGAGGCCCCTACAATGAGCAGTTCTTC,CASSLEGGPYNEQFF
-,TRBJ1-1,-,TRBV5-1,TGCGCCAGCAGCTTGGCCGGACAAAACACTGAAGCTTTCTTT,CASSLAGQNTEAFF
-,TRBJ1-1,few,TRBV7-2,TGTGCCAGCAGCTCCTCTCGGGGGACTAACACTGAAGCTTTCTTT,CASSSSRGTNTEAFF
TRBD2,TRBJ2-5,-,TRBV2,TGTGCCAGCAGCACAAGTAGCGGGAGGTACCAAGAGACCCAGTACTTC,CASSTSSGRYQETQYF
TRBD2,TRBJ2-3,once,TRBV27,TGTGCCAGCAACGGACTAGCGGGGAGCACAGATACGCAGTATTTT,CASNGLAGSTDTQYF
TRBD1,TRBJ1-4,-,TRBV28,TGTGCCAGCAGTACTCCGGGACAGGGGGCCGTTCGGGAAAAACTGTTTTTT,CASSTPGQGAVREKLFF
-,TRBJ2-7,-,TRBV27,TGTGCCAGCAGTTTGCTAGCGTCTGAAAGCTACGAGCAGTACTTC,CASSLLASESYEQYF
TRBD2,TRBJ2-5,-,TRBV27,TGTGCCAGCAGTTTGGGGCCGGGACTAGCGGGAGTGGGGGAGACCCAGTACTTC,CASSLGPGLAGVGETQYF
-,TRBJ1-1,-,TRBV11-3,TGTGCCAGCAGCCTCGACAGGAACACTGAAGCTTTCTTT,CASSLDRNTEAFF
-,TRBJ2-5,-,TRBV7-2,TGTGCCAGCAGCTCGGGTCCGTGGACCCAGTACTTC,CASSSGPWTQYF
-,TRBJ2-5,-,TRBV29-1,TGCAGCGTTGAATGGGGGCGAGAGACCCAGTACTTC,CSVEWGRETQYF
-,TRBJ2-2,few,TRBV1,TGCACCAGCAGCCAACTAGCGGGAGGGCCCGGGGAGCTGTTTTTT,CTSSQLAGGPGELFF
-,TRBJ2-3,-,TRBV30,TGTGCCTGGAGTCGAAACCTAGGGGCAGATACGCAGTATTTT,CAWSRNLGADTQYF
-,TRBJ2-7,once,TRBV2,TGTGCCAGCGCCCCCTCCGCGTACGAGCAGTACTTC,CASAPSAYEQYF
-,TRBJ1-1,-,TRBV11-2,TGTGCCAGCAGCTTTAACGGTCGCCAGGGGAACACTGAAGCTTTCTTT,CASSFNGRQGNTEAFF
-,TRBJ2-3,-,TRBV5-1,TGCGCCAGCAGCCTCAATAGGAGAGATACGCAGTATTTT,CASSLNRRDTQYF
TRBD1,TRBJ2-1,-,TRBV10-3,TGTGCCATCAGCTTAACAGGGGTGCAGTTCTTC,CAISLTGVQFF